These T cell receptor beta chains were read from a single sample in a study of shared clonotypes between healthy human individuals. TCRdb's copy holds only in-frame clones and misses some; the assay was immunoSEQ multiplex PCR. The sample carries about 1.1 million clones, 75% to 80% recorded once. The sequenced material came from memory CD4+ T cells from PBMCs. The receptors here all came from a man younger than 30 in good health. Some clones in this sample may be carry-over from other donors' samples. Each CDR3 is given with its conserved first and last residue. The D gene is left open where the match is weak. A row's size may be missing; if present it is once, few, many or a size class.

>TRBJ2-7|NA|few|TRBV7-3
TGTGCCAGCAGCTTAACTAGCGAAGGGGAGCAGTACTTC
CASSLTSEGEQYF
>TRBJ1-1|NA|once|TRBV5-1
TGCGCCAGCAGCTTGGGAGCAGGGGTTGGCACTGAAGCTTTCTTT
CASSLGAGVGTEAFF
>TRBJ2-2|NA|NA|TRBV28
TGTGCCAGCGGCAGGCCGACCGGGGAGCTGTTTTTT
CASGRPTGELFF
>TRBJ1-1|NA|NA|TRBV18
TGTGCCAGCTCACTTAACACGGGGAACACTGAAGCTTTCTTT
CASSLNTGNTEAFF
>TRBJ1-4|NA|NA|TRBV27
TGTGCCAGCAGTTTAACAGGGATGGATGAAAAACTGTTTTTT
CASSLTGMDEKLFF
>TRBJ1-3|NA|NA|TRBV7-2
TGTGCCAGCAGCCAGAGCTCTGGAAACACCATATATTTT
CASSQSSGNTIYF
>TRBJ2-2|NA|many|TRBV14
TGTGCCAGCAGCCAAGATCTACGGGGTTCCGGGGAGCTGTTTTTT
CASSQDLRGSGELFF
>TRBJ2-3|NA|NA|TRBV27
TGTGCCAGCAGTGGGTCACAGGGTTTAGGGACAGATACGCAGTATTTT
CASSGSQGLGTDTQYF
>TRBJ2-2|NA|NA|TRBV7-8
TGTGCCAGCAGCTTAGGTACCATGAACACCGGGGAGCTGTTTTTT
CASSLGTMNTGELFF
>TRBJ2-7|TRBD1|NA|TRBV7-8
TGTGCCAGCAGCTATGGGGGACAGGGACCCTACGAGCAGTACTTC
CASSYGGQGPYEQYF
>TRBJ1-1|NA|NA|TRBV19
TGTGCCAGTACTAAGTCATCCAACACTGAAGCTTTCTTT
CASTKSSNTEAFF